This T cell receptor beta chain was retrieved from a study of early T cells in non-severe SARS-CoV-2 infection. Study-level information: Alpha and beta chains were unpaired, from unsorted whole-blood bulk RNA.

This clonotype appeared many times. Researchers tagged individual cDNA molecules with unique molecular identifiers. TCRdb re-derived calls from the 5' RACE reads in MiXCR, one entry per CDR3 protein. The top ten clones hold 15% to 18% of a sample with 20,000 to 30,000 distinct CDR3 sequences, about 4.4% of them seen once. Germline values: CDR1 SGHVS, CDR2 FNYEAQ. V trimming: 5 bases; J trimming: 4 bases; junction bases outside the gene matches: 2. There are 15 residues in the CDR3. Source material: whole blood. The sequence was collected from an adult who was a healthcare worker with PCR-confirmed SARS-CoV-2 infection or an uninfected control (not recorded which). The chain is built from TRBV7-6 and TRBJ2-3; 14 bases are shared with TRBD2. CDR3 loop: CASSPTSGGADTQYF. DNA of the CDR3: TGTGCCAGCAGCCCGACTAGCGGGGGGGCAGATACGCAGTATTTT.